This TCR beta chain stems from a study of type 1 regulatory T cells. Study summary: An in vitro protocol generated T-allo10, a Tr1-enriched, alloantigen-specific CD4 T cell product.

TCRdb re-called the reads with MiXCR, one entry per CDR3 protein. There are some 15,000 distinct CDR3 sequences in the sample; around 15% occur only once, and less than 20% lies in the top ten. This clonotype was detected many times. Antigen specificity is unknown. Trimming removed 6 bases at V and 3 bases at J, with 7 bases between. This CDR3 comprises 12 residues. CDR1 is SGHRS, CDR2 YFSETQ, per germline. This receptor was taken from a human donor in good health. Input material: cultured T cells, either the whole culture or a sorted T cell fraction (not recorded which). V usage is TRBV5-1 and J usage is TRBJ2-1, with D unresolved. The CDR3 is CASTPGYNEQFF. CDR3 bases: TGCGCCAGCACCCCCGGCTACAATGAGCAGTTCTTC.